One sample yielded the 15 T cell receptor beta chains listed below, sequenced in a study of beta chain features in type 1 diabetes. Reverse transcribing all isolated RNA meant expressed TCRB transcripts were sequenced. Assay: immunoSEQ multiplex PCR; the TCRdb copy retains only in-frame clones and omits some. The table includes about 350,000 clones, about 18% detected once. The specimen sequenced was naive CD4+ T cells from blood. These receptors were collected from a woman aged 18-29 years in good health.

This chain links TRBV19 with TRBJ2-3; 10 bases match TRBD2. The CDR3 contains 16 residues. The germline CDR1 and CDR2 sequences are LNHDA and SQIVND (reference sequence). The junction had 8 bases not matched to a gene; V was cut back by 5 bases and J by 3 bases. CDR3 in DNA: TGTGCCAGTAGTCTCGGGACTAGCGTAGTGACAGATACGCAGTATTTT. Translation gives CASSLGTSVVTDTQYF.

This clone was picked up a small number of times. The chain recombines TRBV7-6 with TRBJ2-7; 7 bases line up with TRBD2. Germline values: CDR1 SGHVS, CDR2 FNYEAQ. CDR3 size: 16 residues. Trimming took 2 bases from V and 0 from J; bases not matched to a gene: 7. As DNA, the CDR3 is TGTGCCAGCAGCTTAATGAGCGGGGCCAGCTCCTACGAGCAGTACTTC. Protein product: CASSLMSGASSYEQYF.

This chain links TRBV4-3 with TRBJ2-7; D is perhaps TRBD1 (5 bases). Germline CDR1 is LGHNA and CDR2 is YSLEER. The CDR3 runs to 14 residues. Trimming took off 4 bases at V and 3 bases at J, with 13 bases between the two ends. CDR3 DNA: TGCGCCAGCAGCCCCGCCCGCAGGGTCTACGAGCAGTACTTC. As protein: CASSPARRVYEQYF.

The chain carries TRBV9 and TRBJ2-1; tentatively, D is TRBD2 (6 bases). Germline loops: CDR1 SGDLS, CDR2 YYNGEE. Trimming took 2 bases from V and 10 from J, leaving 13 bases between them. CDR3 length: 13 residues. This CDR3 is CASSVPPAGEQFF. The CDR3 bases are TGTGCCAGCAGCGTTCCCCCGGCGGGGGAGCAGTTCTTC.

This clone was seen a few times. V usage is TRBV18 and J usage is TRBJ2-1; tentatively, D is TRBD2 (6 bases). The V gene's germline CDR1 is KGHSH and CDR2 LQKENI. Trimming removed 6 bases from V and 7 bases from J, with 13 bases in between. This CDR3 has 13 residues. As DNA, the CDR3 is TGTGCCAGCTCCCCGACTAGTCTTAATGAGCAGTTCTTC. Protein product: CASSPTSLNEQFF.

This clone was seen more than once but under ten times. The rearrangement joins TRBV4-1 to TRBJ1-1; no firm D call. From germline, CDR1 is MGHRA and CDR2 YSYEKL. V lost 4 bases and J 6 bases, leaving 18 bases between the germline ends. CDR3 length: 15 residues. CDR3 residues: CASSRAGSYTAEAFF. CDR3 in DNA: TGCGCCAGCAGCCGTGCCGGGAGTTACACCGCTGAAGCTTTCTTT.

The CDR3 DNA follows: TGTGCCACCAGCAGAGAAAAGGGGGCGCGGGTCACTGAAGCTTTCTTT. Protein sequence: CATSREKGARVTEAFF. The rearrangement uses TRBV15 and TRBJ1-1; 7 bases are shared with TRBD1. The junction had 8 bases not matched to a gene; V was cut back by 0 bases and J by 4 bases. CDR1 LNHNV and CDR2 YYDKDF come from the germline V gene (reference sequence). The CDR3 is 16 amino acids.

The chain has TRBV29-1 and TRBJ1-1; D is undetermined. Trimming left V 6 bases short and J 0 bases short, with 11 bases between. CDR3 length: 13 amino acids. Germline CDR1 SQVTM, CDR2 ANQGSEA. In nucleotides, the CDR3 is TGCAGCGTCGAACGCACAATGAACACTGAAGCTTTCTTT. Amino acid sequence: CSVERTMNTEAFF.

The rearrangement joins TRBV12-5 to TRBJ1-1; no definite D call. The V and J ends lost 1 base and 8 bases respectively, with 8 bases between them. The CDR3 totals 12 residues. Germline values: CDR1 LGHNT, CDR2 FRNRAP. The CDR3, as DNA: TGTGCTAGTGGTTTGGACTTACAGGAAGCTTTCTTT. It translates to CASGLDLQEAFF.

The chain couples TRBV25-1 to TRBJ2-3; a weak D match, TRBD1 (5 bases). Per the germline V gene, CDR1 is MGHDK and CDR2 is SYGVNS. The CDR3 runs 13 residues. V dropped 4 bases and J dropped 5 bases, with 10 bases sitting between them. The CDR3 region has the DNA TGTGCCAGCAGTGTCAGGGTACAAGATACGCAGTATTTT. It specifies CASSVRVQDTQYF.

The chain recombines TRBV30 with TRBJ1-1; perhaps TRBD1 as D (6 bases). Trimming removed 0 bases at V and 8 bases at J, with 13 bases between. The CDR3 is 13 amino acids. CDR1 GTSNPN and CDR2 SVGIG come from the germline V gene (reference sequence). CDR3 nucleotide sequence: TGTGCCTGGAGTGTAAGACTTGGGGGCGAAGCTTTCTTT. This gives the protein CAWSVRLGGEAFF.

V and J are TRBV5-1 and TRBJ2-1, with TRBD1 identical over 9 bases. Germline lookup yields CDR1 SGHRS and CDR2 YFSETQ. The CDR3 is made up of 14 amino acids. Losses at the gene ends were 0 bases for V and 7 bases for J; bases not matched to a gene: 2. The DNA for the CDR3 is TGCGCCAGCAGCTTGGAGGACAGGGGTAATGAGCAGTTCTTC. Its protein is CASSLEDRGNEQFF.

The genes are TRBV30 and TRBJ2-4; D is possibly TRBD1 (6 bases). This CDR3 contains 13 residues. Trimming took 7 bases from V and 7 from J, leaving 17 bases between them. Per germline, CDR1 GTSNPN and CDR2 SVGIG (reference sequence). CDR3 nucleotide sequence: TGTGCCTACAGGGTGCGGAGCGGTAACATTCAGTACTTC. Residues: CAYRVRSGNIQYF. The full variable domain, completed using reference TRBV30 and TRBJ2-4, is SQTIHQWPATLVQPVGSPLSLECTVEGTSNPNLYWYRQAAGRGLQLLFYSVGIGQISSEVPQNLSASRPQDRQFILSSKKLLLSDSGFYLCAYRVRSGNIQYFGAGTRLSVL.

This chain connects TRBV30 to TRBJ2-1; maybe TRBD1 (5 bases). This CDR3 has 15 residues. Looked up from germline, CDR1 is GTSNPN and CDR2 is SVGIG (reference sequence). V lost 0 bases, J lost 0 bases, and 9 bases lay in between. For the CDR3, the DNA is TGTGCCTGGAGTGTTAGGGGAAGCTCCTACAATGAGCAGTTCTTC. This translates into CAWSVRGSSYNEQFF.

The genes are TRBV14 and TRBJ2-3; 13 bases fit TRBD2. V was pared by 4 bases and J by 3 bases, with 4 bases of the junction left unmatched. The CDR3 consists of 16 residues. Germline V gives CDR1 SGHDN, CDR2 FVKESK. The CDR3 here is CASSRGTSGMTDTQYF. The CDR3 DNA reads as TGTGCCAGCAGCCGAGGGACTAGCGGGATGACAGATACGCAGTATTTT.